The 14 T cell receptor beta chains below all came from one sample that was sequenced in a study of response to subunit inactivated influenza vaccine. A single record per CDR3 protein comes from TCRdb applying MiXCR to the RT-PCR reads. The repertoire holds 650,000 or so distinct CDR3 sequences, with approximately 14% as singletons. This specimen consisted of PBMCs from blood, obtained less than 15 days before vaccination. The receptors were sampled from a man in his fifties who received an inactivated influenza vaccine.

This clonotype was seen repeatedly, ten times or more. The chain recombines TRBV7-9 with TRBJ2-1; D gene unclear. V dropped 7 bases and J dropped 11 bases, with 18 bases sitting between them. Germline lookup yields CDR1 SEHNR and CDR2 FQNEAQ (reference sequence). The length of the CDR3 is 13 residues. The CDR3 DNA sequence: TGTGCCAGCACCTCCCCCTCCGAACAGAAGCAGTTCTTC. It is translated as CASTSPSEQKQFF.

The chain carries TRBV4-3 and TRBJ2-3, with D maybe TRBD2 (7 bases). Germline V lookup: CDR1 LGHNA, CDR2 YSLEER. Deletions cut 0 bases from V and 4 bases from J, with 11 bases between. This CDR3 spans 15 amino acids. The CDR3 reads CASSQEWGGADTQYF. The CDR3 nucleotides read TGCGCCAGCAGCCAAGAATGGGGGGGCGCAGATACGCAGTATTTT.

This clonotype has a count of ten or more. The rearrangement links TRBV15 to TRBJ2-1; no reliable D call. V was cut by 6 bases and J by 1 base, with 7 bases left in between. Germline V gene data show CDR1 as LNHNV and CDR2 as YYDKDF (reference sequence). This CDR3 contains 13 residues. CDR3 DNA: TGTGCCACCAGTACAGATTCCTACAATGAGCAGTTCTTC. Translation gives CATSTDSYNEQFF.

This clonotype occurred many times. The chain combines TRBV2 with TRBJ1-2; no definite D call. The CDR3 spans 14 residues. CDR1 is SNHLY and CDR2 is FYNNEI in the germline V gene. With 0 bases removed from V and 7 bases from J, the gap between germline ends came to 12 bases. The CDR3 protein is CASSEAESLGGYTF. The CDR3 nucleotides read TGTGCCAGCAGTGAAGCAGAAAGTTTAGGTGGCTACACCTTC.

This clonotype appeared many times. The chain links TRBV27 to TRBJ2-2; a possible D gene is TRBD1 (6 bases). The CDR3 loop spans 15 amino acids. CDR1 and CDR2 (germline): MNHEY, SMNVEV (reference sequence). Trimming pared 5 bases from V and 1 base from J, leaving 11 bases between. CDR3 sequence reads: CASSPRTENTGELFF. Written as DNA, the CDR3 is TGTGCCAGCAGTCCACGGACAGAGAACACCGGGGAGCTGTTTTTT.

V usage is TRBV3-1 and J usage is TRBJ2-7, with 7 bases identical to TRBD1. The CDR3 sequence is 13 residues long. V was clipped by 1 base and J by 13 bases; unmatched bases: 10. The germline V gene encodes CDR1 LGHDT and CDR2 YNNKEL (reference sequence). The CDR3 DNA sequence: TGTGCCAGCAGCCAAGGGGCGTCCGGGACAGCATACTTC. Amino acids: CASSQGASGTAYF.

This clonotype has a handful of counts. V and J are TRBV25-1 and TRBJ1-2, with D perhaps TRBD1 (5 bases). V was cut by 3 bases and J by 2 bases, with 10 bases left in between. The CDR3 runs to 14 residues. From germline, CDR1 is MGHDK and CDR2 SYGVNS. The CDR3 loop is CASSDFSGNYGYTF. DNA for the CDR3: TGTGCCAGCAGTGACTTCTCAGGGAACTATGGCTACACCTTC.

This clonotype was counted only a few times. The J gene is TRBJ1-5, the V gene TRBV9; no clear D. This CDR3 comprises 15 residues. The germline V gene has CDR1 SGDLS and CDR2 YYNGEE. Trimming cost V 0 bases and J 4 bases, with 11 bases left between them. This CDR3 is CASSVGTERNQPQHF. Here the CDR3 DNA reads TGTGCCAGCAGCGTAGGGACGGAGAGGAATCAGCCCCAGCATTTT.

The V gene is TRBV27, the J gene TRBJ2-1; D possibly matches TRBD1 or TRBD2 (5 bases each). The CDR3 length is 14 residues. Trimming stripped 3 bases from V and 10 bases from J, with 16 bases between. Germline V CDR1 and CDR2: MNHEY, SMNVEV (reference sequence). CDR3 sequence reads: CASSLGRGGTEQFF. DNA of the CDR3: TGTGCCAGCAGTTTGGGCCGGGGCGGCACAGAGCAGTTCTTC.

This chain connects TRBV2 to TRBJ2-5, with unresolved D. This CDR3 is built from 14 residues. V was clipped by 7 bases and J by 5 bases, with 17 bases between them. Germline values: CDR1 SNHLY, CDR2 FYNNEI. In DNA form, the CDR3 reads TGTGCCAGCACAGGAGTTGGGTGGCCGGAGACCCAGTACTTC. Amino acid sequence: CASTGVGWPETQYF.

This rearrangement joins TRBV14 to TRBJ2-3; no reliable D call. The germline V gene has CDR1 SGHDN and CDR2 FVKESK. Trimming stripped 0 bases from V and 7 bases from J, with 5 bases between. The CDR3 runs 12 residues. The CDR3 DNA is TGTGCCAGCAGCCAAGATCTCTATACGCAGTATTTT. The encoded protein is CASSQDLYTQYF.

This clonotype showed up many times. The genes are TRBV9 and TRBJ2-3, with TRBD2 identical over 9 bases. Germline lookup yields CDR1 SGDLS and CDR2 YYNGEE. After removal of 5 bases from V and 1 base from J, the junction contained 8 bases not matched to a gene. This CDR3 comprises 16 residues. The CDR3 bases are TGTGCCAGCAGTGTTTTAGCGGGAGATGGCACAGATACGCAGTATTTT. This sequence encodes CASSVLAGDGTDTQYF.

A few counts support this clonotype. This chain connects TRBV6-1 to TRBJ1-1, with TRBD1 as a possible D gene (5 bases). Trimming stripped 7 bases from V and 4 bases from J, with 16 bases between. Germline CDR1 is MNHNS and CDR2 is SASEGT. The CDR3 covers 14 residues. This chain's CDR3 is CASIRAQRGTEAFF. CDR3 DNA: TGTGCCAGCATCCGGGCCCAAAGGGGCACTGAAGCTTTCTTT.

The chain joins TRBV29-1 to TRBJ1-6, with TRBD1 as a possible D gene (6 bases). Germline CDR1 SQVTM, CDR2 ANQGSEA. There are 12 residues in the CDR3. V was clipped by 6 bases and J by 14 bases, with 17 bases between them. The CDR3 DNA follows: TGCAGCGTCTTGACAGGCACTGGGGCCCTCCACTTT. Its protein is CSVLTGTGALHF.